The 20 T cell receptor beta chains listed next were all sequenced from one sample in a study of cytomegalovirus exposure and HLA in healthy donors. The PCR contained 60 Vbeta and 13 Jbeta primers. Here immunoSEQ multiplex PCR was the method, and the copy in TCRdb shows in-frame clones only, minus some. The sample lists about 200,000 clones; roughly 78% were seen once. The material sequenced was PBMCs. These receptors all come from a woman under 40 in good health and CMV-seropositive.

This clone was observed a few times. The chain has TRBV6-5 and TRBJ1-5; 7 nucleotides agree with TRBD1. The CDR3 extends over 14 amino acids. Germline CDR1 is MNHEY and CDR2 is SVGAGI. J gave up 7 bases and V 2 bases, and 5 bases lay outside the gene matches. CDR3 residues: CASSYRQGRQPQHF. The CDR3 DNA is TGTGCCAGCAGTTACAGACAGGGAAGACAGCCCCAGCATTTT.

The gene calls are TRBV10-3 and TRBJ1-5; D perhaps matches TRBD1 (5 bases). CDR3 size: 16 residues. Trimming took 3 bases from V and 0 from J, leaving 12 bases between them. Germline CDR1 is ENHRY and CDR2 is SYGVKD. The CDR3 nucleotides are TGTGCCATCAGTGAACAGGCGCCATATAGCAATCAGCCCCAGCATTTT. Translated: CAISEQAPYSNQPQHF.

V is TRBV7-9 and J is TRBJ2-5, with 9 bases that match TRBD1. Germline V gene data show CDR1 as SEHNR and CDR2 as FQNEAQ (reference sequence). The CDR3 length is 15 residues. Germline trimming cut 4 bases from V and 3 bases from J; bases unmatched to any gene: 6. Written as DNA, the CDR3 is TGTGCCAGCAGCTCGCTGACAGGGGGTGAAGAGACCCAGTACTTC. Translated: CASSSLTGGEETQYF.

The chain carries TRBV19 and TRBJ1-2; D is uncertain. The V and J ends lost 7 bases and 2 bases respectively, with 17 bases between them. CDR3 length: 15 amino acids. CDR1 is LNHDA and CDR2 is SQIVND in the germline V gene (reference sequence). CDR3 sequence (DNA): TGTGCCAGTACCCCCAGCGGCGTGGGGAACTATGGCTACACCTTC. Translating gives CASTPSGVGNYGYTF.

The chain employs TRBV10-1 and TRBJ2-3; 11 bases line up with TRBD2. In germline, CDR1 is WNHNN, CDR2 SYGVQD (reference sequence). The V segment lost 4 bases and the J segment 4 bases; nucleotides outside the gene matches: 4. There are 15 residues in the CDR3. This chain's CDR3 is CASSVISGRADTQYF. For the CDR3, the DNA is TGCGCCAGCAGTGTAATTAGCGGGAGGGCAGATACGCAGTATTTT.

This chain connects TRBV27 to TRBJ2-7; 7 bases match TRBD2. The CDR3 is made up of 14 amino acids. CDR1 and CDR2 from the germline V gene are MNHEY and SMNVEV (reference sequence). V dropped 3 bases and J dropped 4; count of bases not matched to a gene: 6. The CDR3 bases are TGTGCCAGCAGTTTCGGGGGGAGTCGATACGAGCAGTACTTC. The encoded protein is CASSFGGSRYEQYF.

The V call is TRBV6-1, the J call TRBJ2-7; 7 nucleotides agree with TRBD1. CDR1 and CDR2 (germline): MNHNS, SASEGT. J lost 3 bases, V lost 8 bases, and 10 bases had no gene match. The CDR3 runs to 14 residues. The CDR3 DNA is TGTGCCAGCGACTCAGGGGGAAGAAGCTACGAGCAGTACTTC. This translates into CASDSGGRSYEQYF.

The J gene is TRBJ2-1, the V gene TRBV5-1; 9 bases are shared with TRBD2. Trimming took 2 bases from V and 5 from J; bases not matched to a gene: 11. The CDR3 is 17 residues long. Germline V gene data show CDR1 as SGHRS and CDR2 as YFSETQ. The CDR3 loop reads CASSFMGLAALDNEQFF. DNA for the CDR3: TGCGCCAGCAGCTTTATGGGACTAGCCGCCTTGGACAATGAGCAGTTCTTC.

V is TRBV9 and J is TRBJ2-1; weak D call: TRBD1 (6 bases). Between the trimmed V and J ends, which lost 7 bases and 4 bases, there was a span of 9 bases. This CDR3 has 12 amino acids. Germline V gene data show CDR1 as SGDLS and CDR2 as YYNGEE. The CDR3 DNA sequence: TGTGCCAGCGGAACAGGGTACAATGAGCAGTTCTTC. The encoded protein is CASGTGYNEQFF.

The J gene is TRBJ1-1, the V gene TRBV18; the D gene is possibly TRBD1 (6 bases). Germline assignment: CDR1 KGHSH and CDR2 LQKENI. Trimming left V 6 bases short and J 3 bases short, with 14 bases between. The CDR3 spans 14 residues. CDR3 DNA sequence: TGTGCCAGCTCCCAACGGGACATCGACACTGAAGCTTTCTTT. As protein: CASSQRDIDTEAFF.

The chain employs TRBV5-1 and TRBJ2-7; 10 bases are a match to TRBD2. The germline V gene has CDR1 SGHRS and CDR2 YFSETQ. Trimming took 4 bases from V and 6 from J; bases not matched to a gene: 7. The CDR3 sequence is 14 residues long. For the CDR3, the DNA is TGCGCCAGCAGCGAAACTAGCGGGACCAGCGAGCAGTACTTC. Its translation: CASSETSGTSEQYF.

The chain carries TRBV21-1 and TRBJ2-7; TRBD1, the D gene given by the table, was not confirmed from the DNA. TRBV21-1 is noted as a pseudogene. CDR3 length: 16 amino acids. CDR3 residues: CASSKFRHLNSYEQYF. For the CDR3, the DNA is TGTGCCAGCAGCAAATTTCGACACCTGAACTCCTACGAGCAGTACTTC.

The sample holds a few counts of this clone. The DNA for the CDR3 is TGCGCCAGCAGCTTGGAAACAGGGGGAGAGAACACTGAAGCTTTCTTT. Its translation: CASSLETGGENTEAFF. The V gene is TRBV5-1, the J gene TRBJ1-1; 8 bases agree with TRBD1. This CDR3 has 16 amino acids. The germline V gene encodes CDR1 SGHRS and CDR2 YFSETQ. The V gene end was trimmed by 0 bases and the J gene end by 1 base; junction bases not matched to a gene: 5.

CDR3 DNA sequence: TGTGCCAGCTCACCAGCGCAGGGGAGTGGTCAGCCCCAGCATTTT. It codes for CASSPAQGSGQPQHF. The gene calls are TRBV18 and TRBJ1-5; possibly TRBD1 for D (6 bases). This CDR3 spans 15 amino acids. Germline CDR1 KGHSH, CDR2 LQKENI. V was pared by 2 bases and J by 6 bases, with 14 bases between.

V usage is TRBV7-2 and J usage is TRBJ1-4, with unresolved D. This CDR3 is built from 13 residues. Germline V gene sequence: CDR1 SGHTA, CDR2 FQGNSA. Trimming left V 4 bases short and J 3 bases short, with 6 bases between. The chain's CDR3 is CASSYQANEKLFF. The CDR3 DNA follows: TGTGCCAGCAGCTACCAGGCTAATGAAAAACTGTTTTTT.

This chain links TRBV12-5 with TRBJ2-1; 9 bases are shared with TRBD2. Germline lookup yields CDR1 LGHNT and CDR2 FRNRAP. The CDR3 extends over 14 amino acids. The junction had 3 bases not matched to a gene; V was cut back by 1 base and J by 8 bases. For the CDR3, the DNA is TGTGCTAGTGGTTTGGACGCTAGCGGGGATGAGCAGTTCTTC. The encoded protein is CASGLDASGDEQFF.

The V call is TRBV6-1, the J call TRBJ2-1; 7 bases match TRBD2. The CDR3 extends over 13 amino acids. J was trimmed by 5 bases and V by 6 bases; bases with no gene match: 4. Germline lookup yields CDR1 MNHNS and CDR2 SASEGT. CDR3 protein: CASRKRDDNEQFF. CDR3 bases: TGTGCCAGCAGGAAGCGGGACGACAATGAGCAGTTCTTC.

The chain carries TRBV7-9 and TRBJ1-2; a weak D match, TRBD1 (5 bases). Germline V lookup: CDR1 SEHNR, CDR2 FQNEAQ (reference sequence). The CDR3 length is 19 residues. V lost 6 bases and J lost 6, with 32 bases in between. The DNA for the CDR3 is TGTGCCAGCAGTTTGGAGGCTTACATGGCTCGGGGGAGATATCATGGCTACACCTTC. This codes for CASSLEAYMARGRYHGYTF.

This chain uses TRBV7-8 with TRBJ1-1; TRBD1 is a possible D gene (5 bases). Trimming left V 3 bases short and J 6 bases short, with 11 bases between. The CDR3 totals 13 residues. The V gene's germline CDR1 is SGHVS and CDR2 FQNEAQ. CDR3 region: CASSLAGSSEAFF. CDR3 DNA: TGTGCCAGCAGCTTGGCAGGGTCCTCTGAAGCTTTCTTT.

The count of this clone is one. The CDR3: CASSPQGNTEAFF. The DNA for the CDR3 is TGTGCCAGCAGTCCACAGGGGAACACTGAAGCTTTCTTT. The chain links TRBV6-4 to TRBJ1-1; D might be TRBD1 (6 bases). V was shortened by 5 bases and J by 1 base, with 8 bases between the two germline ends. CDR3 length: 13 residues. Germline-derived CDR1 and CDR2 are MRHNA and SNTAGT.